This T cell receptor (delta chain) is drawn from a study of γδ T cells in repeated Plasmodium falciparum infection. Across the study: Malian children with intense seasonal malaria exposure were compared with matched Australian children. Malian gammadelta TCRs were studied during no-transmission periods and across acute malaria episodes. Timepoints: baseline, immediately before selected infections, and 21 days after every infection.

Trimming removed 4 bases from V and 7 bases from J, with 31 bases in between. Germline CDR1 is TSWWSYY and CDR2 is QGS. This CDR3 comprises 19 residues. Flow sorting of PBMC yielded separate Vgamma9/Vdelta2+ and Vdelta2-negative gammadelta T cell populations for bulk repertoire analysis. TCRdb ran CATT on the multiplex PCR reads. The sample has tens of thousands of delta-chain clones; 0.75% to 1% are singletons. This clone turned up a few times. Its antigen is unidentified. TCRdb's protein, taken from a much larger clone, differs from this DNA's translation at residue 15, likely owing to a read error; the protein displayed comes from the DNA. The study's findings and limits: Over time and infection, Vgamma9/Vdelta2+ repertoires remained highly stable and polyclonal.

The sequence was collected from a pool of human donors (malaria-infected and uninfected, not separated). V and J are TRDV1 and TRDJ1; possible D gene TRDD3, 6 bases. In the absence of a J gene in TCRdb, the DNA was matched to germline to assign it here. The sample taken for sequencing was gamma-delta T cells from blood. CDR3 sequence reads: CALGAILSLRRGTGGKLIF. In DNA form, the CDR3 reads TGTGCTCTTGGGGCGATCCTCAGCCTGCGCCGGGGGACGGGCGGTAAACTCATCTTT.